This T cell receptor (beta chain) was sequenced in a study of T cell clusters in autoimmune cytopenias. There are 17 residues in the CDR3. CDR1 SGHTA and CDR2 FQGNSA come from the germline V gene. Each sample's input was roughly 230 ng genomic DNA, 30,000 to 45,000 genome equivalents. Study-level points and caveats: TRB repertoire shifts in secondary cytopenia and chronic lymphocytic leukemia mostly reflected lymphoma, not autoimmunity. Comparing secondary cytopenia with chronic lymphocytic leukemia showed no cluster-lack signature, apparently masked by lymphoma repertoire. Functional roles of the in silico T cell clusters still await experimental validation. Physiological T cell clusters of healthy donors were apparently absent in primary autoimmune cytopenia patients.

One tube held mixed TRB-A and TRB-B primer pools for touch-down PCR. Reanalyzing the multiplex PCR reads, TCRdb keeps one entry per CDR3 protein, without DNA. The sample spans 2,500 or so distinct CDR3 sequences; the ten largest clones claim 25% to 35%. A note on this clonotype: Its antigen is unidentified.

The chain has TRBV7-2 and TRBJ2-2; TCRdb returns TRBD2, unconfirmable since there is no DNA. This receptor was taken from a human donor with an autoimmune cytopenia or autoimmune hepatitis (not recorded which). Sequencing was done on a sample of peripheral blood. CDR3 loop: CASSRTALGANTGELFF.